The source of this T cell receptor beta chain is a study of cytomegalovirus exposure and HLA in healthy donors. As for the study in general: HLA-typed donors contributed some 85 million unique TCRs, which were held in an early data release.

On this clone: As yet, its antigen is unknown.

With 60 Vbeta and 13 Jbeta primers, the PCR was carried out. Profiling relied on immunoSEQ multiplex PCR, and the TCRdb table lists in-frame clones only, not all of them. The table shows under 200,000 clones, with 70% to 90% occurring only once. The germline V gene has CDR1 SGDLS and CDR2 YYNGEE. The CDR3 has 16 residues. Trimming took 3 bases from V and 0 from J; bases not matched to a gene: 4. General study results and limits: Later analysis suggested most CMV-associated TCR beta chains were HLA-restricted. A later analysis showed HLA-associated TCR beta chains outstripping equally common others in clonal expansion. Judged likely to be a sequencing artifact was a cluster of highly shared sequence variants.

The chain uses TRBV9 and TRBJ2-3; TRBD2 matches at 10 bases. Sample: PBMCs. The clonotype originates from a woman in her late teens or twenties in good health and CMV-seronegative. Here the CDR3 DNA reads TGTGCCAGCAGCGCTGGGACTAGCGCTAGCACAGATACGCAGTATTTT. This gives the protein CASSAGTSASTDTQYF.